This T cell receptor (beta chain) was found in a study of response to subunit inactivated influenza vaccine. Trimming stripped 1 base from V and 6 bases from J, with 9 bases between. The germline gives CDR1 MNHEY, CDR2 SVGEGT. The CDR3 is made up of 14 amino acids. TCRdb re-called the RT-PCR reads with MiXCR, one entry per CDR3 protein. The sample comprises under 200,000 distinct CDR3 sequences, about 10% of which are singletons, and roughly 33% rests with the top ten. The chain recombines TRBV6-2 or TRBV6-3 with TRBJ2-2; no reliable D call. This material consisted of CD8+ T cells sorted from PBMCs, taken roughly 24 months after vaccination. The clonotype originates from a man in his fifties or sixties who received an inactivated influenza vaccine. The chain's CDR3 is CASSYLARSGELFF. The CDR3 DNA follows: TGTGCCAGCAGTTACTTGGCTAGGTCCGGGGAGCTGTTTTTT.